These 14 T cell receptor beta chains were sequenced from one sample in a study of T cells in Graves' hyperthyroidism and ophthalmopathy. Amplified TCR beta CDR3 regions derived from RNA transcripts. HTBI primers were employed in a first-round RT-PCR of the TCR CDR3. TCRdb re-called the multiplex PCR reads through MiXCR, storing one row per CDR3 protein. This table has 700,000 to 950,000 distinct CDR3 sequences, approximately 36% appearing once. The sequenced sample consisted of blood. Source of these receptors: a woman between 40 and 55 years old with Graves' hyperthyroidism.

This clonotype was picked up many times. This chain connects TRBV15 to TRBJ1-6; D ambiguous. The CDR3 spans 14 residues. Trimming shortened V by 7 bases and J by 7 bases, and 14 bases separated the two germline ends. The germline V gene encodes CDR1 LNHNV and CDR2 YYDKDF (reference sequence). The CDR3 sequence is CATTTGMNNSPLHF. CDR3 sequence (DNA): TGTGCCACCACCACGGGGATGAACAATTCACCCCTCCACTTT.

This clonotype was observed at least ten times. The J gene is TRBJ2-5, the V gene TRBV7-2; possible D gene TRBD2, 6 bases. The length of the CDR3 is 14 residues. Between the trimmed V and J ends, which lost 1 base and 5 bases, there was a span of 11 bases. Germline CDR1 is SGHTA and CDR2 is FQGNSA. CDR3 DNA: TGTGCCAGCAGCTTAGGTGGGACTTTTGAGACCCAGTACTTC. Its protein product is CASSLGGTFETQYF.

This clonotype was picked up a small number of times. The chain combines TRBV7-9 with TRBJ2-7, with D tentatively TRBD2 (6 bases). This CDR3 is built from 17 residues. Germline CDR1 is SEHNR and CDR2 is FQNEAQ (reference sequence). V was cut by 5 bases and J by 2 bases, with 22 bases left in between. The CDR3 DNA sequence: TGTGCCAGCAGCCCTCGGGGGTTGGGGTCACCAACCTACGAGCAGTACTTC. Protein product: CASSPRGLGSPTYEQYF.

The sample holds many counts of this clonotype. The V call is TRBV19, the J call TRBJ2-7, with TRBD1 identical over 8 bases. The germline CDR1 and CDR2 sequences are LNHDA and SQIVND (reference sequence). This CDR3 region has 15 residues. V lost 3 bases, J lost 4 bases, and 8 bases stayed unmatched. In DNA form, the CDR3 reads TGTGCCAGTAGTATCTCGTCCAGGGGGCTGTACGAGCAGTACTTC. This translates into CASSISSRGLYEQYF. Full variable domain (missing parts from reference TRBV19 and TRBJ2-7): DGGITQSPKYLFRKEGQNVTLSCEQNLNHDAMYWYRQDPGQGLRLIYYSQIVNDFQKGDIAEGYSVSREKKESFPLTVTSAQKNPTAFYLCASSISSRGLYEQYFGPGTRLTVT.

This clonotype showed up just a few times. The rearrangement joins TRBV12-3 or TRBV12-4 to TRBJ2-7; 8 nucleotides match TRBD1. The ends lost 6 bases at V and 3 bases at J; junction bases unmatched: 10. The CDR3 has 15 residues. CDR3 in amino acids: CASSYGQGRGYEQYF. For the CDR3, the DNA is TGTGCCAGCAGCTACGGACAGGGAAGGGGCTACGAGCAGTACTTC.

This clonotype was seen repeatedly, ten times or more. This chain links TRBV29-1 with TRBJ1-2; perhaps TRBD1 as D (6 bases). V lost 0 bases to trimming and J lost 6 bases, with 14 bases between them. This CDR3 spans 14 amino acids. The germline V gene has CDR1 SQVTM and CDR2 ANQGSEA. CDR3 in DNA: TGCAGCGTTGAAGATCGAACAGGGATGAATGGCTACACCTTC. As protein: CSVEDRTGMNGYTF.

The V gene is TRBV2, the J gene TRBJ1-5; no clear D. This CDR3 has 14 residues. V was cut by 5 bases and J by 0 bases, with 8 bases left in between. CDR1 is SNHLY and CDR2 is FYNNEI in the germline V gene. CDR3 loop: CASSILPSNQPQHF. Here the CDR3 DNA reads TGTGCCAGCAGTATATTACCTAGCAATCAGCCCCAGCATTTT.

This clonotype occurred many times. The V gene is TRBV7-2, the J gene TRBJ2-7; the match to TRBD2 covers 13 bases. V was pared by 4 bases and J by 9 bases, with 12 bases of the junction left unmatched. Per the germline V gene, CDR1 is SGHTA and CDR2 is FQGNSA. The CDR3 has 16 residues. This CDR3 is CASSSTQLAGGRGQYF. DNA of the CDR3: TGTGCCAGCAGCTCCACCCAACTAGCGGGGGGGCGGGGGCAGTACTTC.

This clonotype was seen at least ten times. The chain uses TRBV15 and TRBJ2-6; D is possibly TRBD2 (6 bases). The V gene lost 5 bases and the J gene lost 1 base, with 12 bases spanning the gap. The CDR3 contains 16 residues. Germline-derived CDR1 and CDR2 are LNHNV and YYDKDF (reference sequence). CDR3 sequence (DNA): TGTGCCACCAGCCGATTTGCGGGATCTGGGGCCAACGTCCTGACTTTC. This translates into CATSRFAGSGANVLTF. Filled out from reference TRBV15 and TRBJ2-6, the complete variable domain reads DAMVIQNPRYQVTQFGKPVTLSCSQTLNHNVMYWYQQKSSQAPKLLFHYYDKDFNNEADTPDNFQSRRPNTSFCFLDIRSPGLGDTAMYLCATSRFAGSGANVLTFGAGSRLTVL.

This clonotype was seen repeatedly, ten times or more. The chain recombines TRBV10-2 with TRBJ1-1, with D possibly matching TRBD1 (5 bases). CDR3 length: 13 amino acids. CDR1 and CDR2 (germline): WSHSY, SAAADI. V lost 6 bases to trimming and J lost 3 bases, with 11 bases between them. CDR3 region: CASSLTDHTEAFF. For the CDR3, the DNA is TGCGCCAGCAGCCTGACAGACCACACTGAAGCTTTCTTT.

This clonotype was counted ten times or more. This rearrangement joins TRBV29-1 to TRBJ2-7; D might be TRBD1 (6 bases). This CDR3 has 12 residues. Trimming pared 1 base from V and 4 bases from J, leaving 8 bases between. Germline CDR1 and CDR2: SQVTM and ANQGSEA. For the CDR3, the DNA is TGCAGCGTTGAAGGGACAGATTACGAGCAGTACTTC. Protein: CSVEGTDYEQYF.

For this clonotype: One junction end disagrees with the germline gene, perhaps due to a read error. The rearrangement joins TRBV7-2 to TRBJ2-2; 8 bases fit TRBD1. The CDR3 spans 14 residues. Looked up from germline, CDR1 is SGHTA and CDR2 is FQGNSA. Here the CDR3 reads CASRTGLNTGELFF. The DNA for the CDR3 is TGCGCCAGCAGGACAGGGTTGAACACCGGGGAGCTGTTTTTT.

Comments on this clonotype: Being one base from a much bigger clone, this may be a read error. The gene calls are TRBV12-3 or TRBV12-4 and TRBJ1-5, with D perhaps TRBD1 (6 bases). The CDR3 sequence is 16 residues long. Here the CDR3 reads CASSSNRQDSSQPQHF. CDR3 DNA: TGTGCCAGCAGCTCCAACCGACAGGATAGCAGTCAGCCCCAGCATTTT.

This clonotype occurred once. The gene calls are TRBV14 and TRBJ2-5, with D maybe TRBD2 (5 bases). The end of the DNA is better explained by TRBJ2-7, so the J call may be wrong. Germline-derived CDR1 and CDR2 are SGHDN and FVKESK. CDR3 length equals 15 residues. As DNA, the CDR3 is TGTGCCAGCAGCCAAGTTGGCGGTTTAGGACTCGAGCAGTACTTC. Protein: CASSQVGGLGLEQYF.